These T cell receptor beta chains were read from a single sample in a study of blood T cell repertoires in COVID-19. Clones were sequenced by immunoSEQ multiplex PCR, and TCRdb holds only the in-frame ones, with some missing. The table shows 130,000 to 150,000 clones, with roughly 84% occurring only once. The sequencing sample was made of peripheral blood. The receptor source for this set is a woman in her forties or fifties in a cohort sampled during active or convalescent COVID-19. The CDR3 runs from the conserved cysteine through the conserved F or W. Fields, in order: CDR3 protein, CDR3 DNA, D gene, clone size, J gene, V gene. A D gene is named only where the DNA matches it firmly. Clone size appears in some rows only: once, few, many, or a class for an expanded clone.

CDR3 protein: CASSPGQGRYEQYF
CDR3 DNA: TGTGCCAGTAGCCCGGGACAGGGACGCTACGAGCAGTACTTC
D gene: TRBD1
clone size: -
J gene: TRBJ2-7
V gene: TRBV19

CDR3 protein: CASSKAGRETYSNQPQHF
CDR3 DNA: TGTGCCAGCAGCAAAGCCGGTAGAGAAACCTATAGCAATCAGCCCCAGCATTTT
D gene: -
clone size: -
J gene: TRBJ1-5
V gene: TRBV21-1

CDR3 protein: CASSLEGPGTDTQYF
CDR3 DNA: TGTGCCAGCAGCTTGGAAGGGCCAGGGACAGATACGCAGTATTTT
D gene: -
clone size: -
J gene: TRBJ2-3
V gene: TRBV5-5

CDR3 protein: CASSSNLDRVYGYTF
CDR3 DNA: TGTGCCAGCAGCTCCAACTTGGACAGGGTCTATGGCTACACCTTC
D gene: TRBD1
clone size: -
J gene: TRBJ1-2
V gene: TRBV7-2

CDR3 protein: CASSKNELALGDIQYF
CDR3 DNA: TGTGCCAGCAGTAAGAACGAACTAGCTTTGGGGGACATTCAGTACTTC
D gene: -
clone size: -
J gene: TRBJ2-4
V gene: TRBV2

CDR3 protein: CASSLGGGGGNTIYF
CDR3 DNA: TGTGCCAGCAGCTTAGGGGGCGGCGGAGGAAACACCATATATTTT
D gene: TRBD1
clone size: -
J gene: TRBJ1-3
V gene: TRBV5-5

CDR3 protein: CASSSDRGQSGANVLTF
CDR3 DNA: TGCGCCAGCAGCTCCGACAGGGGGCAGTCTGGGGCCAACGTCCTGACTTTC
D gene: TRBD1
clone size: -
J gene: TRBJ2-6
V gene: TRBV5-1

CDR3 protein: CASSFSTAGTGGDNEQFF
CDR3 DNA: TGTGCCAGCAGCTTTTCCACGGCCGGGACAGGGGGGGACAATGAGCAGTTCTTC
D gene: TRBD1
clone size: -
J gene: TRBJ2-1
V gene: TRBV7-2

CDR3 protein: CASSVGGPAVEQYF
CDR3 DNA: TGCGCCAGCAGTGTTGGAGGGCCTGCTGTCGAGCAGTACTTC
D gene: -
clone size: -
J gene: TRBJ2-7
V gene: TRBV10-2

CDR3 protein: CASSPSGTGGYNEQFF
CDR3 DNA: TGCGCCAGCAGCCCCTCCGGGACAGGGGGGTACAATGAGCAGTTCTTC
D gene: TRBD1
clone size: -
J gene: TRBJ2-1
V gene: TRBV5-1

CDR3 protein: CASSQSFTTSSTDTQYF
CDR3 DNA: TGTGCCAGCAGCCAATCGTTTACAACCTCTAGCACAGATACGCAGTATTTT
D gene: -
clone size: -
J gene: TRBJ2-3
V gene: TRBV3-1/TRBV3-2

CDR3 protein: CASSQDEEAYTGELFF
CDR3 DNA: TGCGCCAGCAGCCAAGATGAGGAGGCCTACACCGGGGAGCTGTTTTTT
D gene: -
clone size: -
J gene: TRBJ2-2
V gene: TRBV4-1

CDR3 protein: CASSPRTGDTEAFF
CDR3 DNA: TGTGCCAGCAGTCCAAGGACAGGAGACACTGAAGCTTTCTTT
D gene: TRBD1
clone size: -
J gene: TRBJ1-1
V gene: TRBV7-8

CDR3 protein: CASSFHRDRDEKLFF
CDR3 DNA: TGTGCCAGCAGCTTCCACCGGGACAGGGATGAAAAACTGTTTTTT
D gene: TRBD1
clone size: -
J gene: TRBJ1-4
V gene: TRBV11-2

CDR3 protein: CASSFRGVRYYEQYF
CDR3 DNA: TGTGCCAGCAGCTTCAGGGGAGTGCGGTACTACGAGCAGTACTTC
D gene: -
clone size: -
J gene: TRBJ2-7
V gene: TRBV5-6

CDR3 protein: CASSKAGTGGRETQYF
CDR3 DNA: TGTGCCAGCAGCAAAGCCGGGACAGGGGGCCGGGAGACCCAGTACTTC
D gene: -
clone size: -
J gene: TRBJ2-5
V gene: TRBV21-1

CDR3 protein: CASSFSGKRNTIYF
CDR3 DNA: TGTGCCAGCAGTTTTTCAGGAAAGCGAAACACCATATATTTT
D gene: -
clone size: -
J gene: TRBJ1-3
V gene: TRBV6-5

CDR3 protein: CASSLGGSTEAFF
CDR3 DNA: TGTGCCAGCAGTTTGGGGGGGTCCACTGAAGCTTTCTTT
D gene: -
clone size: -
J gene: TRBJ1-1
V gene: TRBV27

CDR3 protein: CASSRDTNYEQYF
CDR3 DNA: TGTGCCAGCAGCCGGGACACTAACTACGAGCAGTACTTC
D gene: -
clone size: once
J gene: TRBJ2-7
V gene: TRBV9

CDR3 protein: CASSARSGNTGELFF
CDR3 DNA: TGTGCCAGCAGCGCCAGGAGCGGGAACACCGGGGAGCTGTTTTTT
D gene: -
clone size: -
J gene: TRBJ2-2
V gene: TRBV9

CDR3 protein: CASSRNRFGGYTF
CDR3 DNA: TGTGCCAGCAGCCGAAACAGGTTTGGTGGCTACACCTTC
D gene: -
clone size: -
J gene: TRBJ1-2
V gene: TRBV14

CDR3 protein: CASSEAYATYEAYEQYF
CDR3 DNA: TGTGCCAGCAGTGAAGCGTATGCGACATATGAAGCCTACGAGCAGTACTTC
D gene: -
clone size: few
J gene: TRBJ2-7
V gene: TRBV6-1

CDR3 protein: CASSRNLRQGRGNTIYF
CDR3 DNA: TGTGCCAGCAGCCGGAACCTTCGACAGGGTCGCGGAAACACCATATATTTT
D gene: TRBD1
clone size: -
J gene: TRBJ1-3
V gene: TRBV3-1/TRBV3-2

CDR3 protein: CASSVGRGRDEQFF
CDR3 DNA: TGCGCCAGCAGTGTGGGCAGGGGGCGGGATGAGCAGTTCTTC
D gene: TRBD1
clone size: -
J gene: TRBJ2-1
V gene: TRBV10-2

CDR3 protein: CASREVRGEQYF
CDR3 DNA: TGTGCCAGCAGGGAGGTCCGAGGCGAGCAGTACTTC
D gene: -
clone size: -
J gene: TRBJ2-7
V gene: TRBV12-3/TRBV12-4

CDR3 protein: CAISESRRGETGELFF
CDR3 DNA: TGTGCCATCAGTGAGTCGCGACGGGGTGAAACCGGGGAGCTGTTTTTT
D gene: -
clone size: -
J gene: TRBJ2-2
V gene: TRBV10-3

CDR3 protein: CASSTPGTGITYGYTF
CDR3 DNA: TGTGCCAGTAGTACCCCCGGGACAGGGATCACCTATGGCTACACCTTC
D gene: TRBD1
clone size: -
J gene: TRBJ1-2
V gene: TRBV19

CDR3 protein: CAWNIQGAYGYTF
CDR3 DNA: TGTGCCTGGAACATTCAGGGGGCCTATGGCTACACCTTC
D gene: TRBD1
clone size: few
J gene: TRBJ1-2
V gene: TRBV30

CDR3 protein: CATSRVGASQPQHF
CDR3 DNA: TGTGCCACCAGCAGAGTAGGGGCGAGTCAGCCCCAGCATTTT
D gene: -
clone size: -
J gene: TRBJ1-5
V gene: TRBV15

CDR3 protein: CASSPMPIFPGGGETQYF
CDR3 DNA: TGTGCCAGCAGCCCTATGCCCATCTTCCCTGGTGGGGGGGAGACCCAGTACTTC
D gene: -
clone size: -
J gene: TRBJ2-5
V gene: TRBV27

CDR3 protein: CASSLDSYQPQHF
CDR3 DNA: TGCGCCAGCAGCTTGGACAGTTATCAGCCCCAGCATTTT
D gene: -
clone size: -
J gene: TRBJ1-5
V gene: TRBV5-1

CDR3 protein: CASSIGLSAYEQYF
CDR3 DNA: TGTGCCAGTAGTATCGGACTATCCGCCTACGAGCAGTACTTC
D gene: -
clone size: once
J gene: TRBJ2-7
V gene: TRBV19

CDR3 protein: CASSSSFGQGEGYEQYF
CDR3 DNA: TGTGCCAGCAGCTCCAGTTTTGGACAGGGCGAAGGCTACGAGCAGTACTTC
D gene: TRBD1
clone size: -
J gene: TRBJ2-7
V gene: TRBV11-3

CDR3 protein: CSVGGLWAQHF
CDR3 DNA: TGTTCTGTGGGGGGGCTCTGGGCCCAGCATTTT
D gene: -
clone size: -
J gene: TRBJ1-5
V gene: TRBV7-5

CDR3 protein: CASSHARGTGYGYTF
CDR3 DNA: TGTGCCAGCAGCCACGCCAGGGGTACTGGATATGGCTACACCTTC
D gene: -
clone size: few
J gene: TRBJ1-2
V gene: TRBV3-1/TRBV3-2

CDR3 protein: CASSRGLAGGDGEQFF
CDR3 DNA: TGCGCCAGCAGCCGAGGTCTAGCGGGGGGAGATGGTGAGCAGTTCTTC
D gene: TRBD2
clone size: -
J gene: TRBJ2-1
V gene: TRBV4-1

CDR3 protein: CASSKDRKGGYTF
CDR3 DNA: TGTGCCAGCAGTAAGGACAGGAAGGGTGGCTACACCTTC
D gene: TRBD1
clone size: -
J gene: TRBJ1-2
V gene: TRBV12-3/TRBV12-4

CDR3 protein: CASSMGAATSGSYEQYF
CDR3 DNA: TGTGCCAGTAGTATGGGGGCCGCGACTAGCGGTTCCTACGAGCAGTACTTC
D gene: TRBD2
clone size: -
J gene: TRBJ2-7
V gene: TRBV19

CDR3 protein: CASRREGVTEAFF
CDR3 DNA: TGCGCCAGCAGACGAGAAGGGGTGACTGAAGCTTTCTTT
D gene: -
clone size: -
J gene: TRBJ1-1
V gene: TRBV4-1

CDR3 protein: CASSPYPGGEEQFF
CDR3 DNA: TGCGCCAGCAGCCCATACCCGGGAGGGGAGGAGCAGTTCTTC
D gene: TRBD2
clone size: -
J gene: TRBJ2-1
V gene: TRBV5-1

CDR3 protein: CASSVGQGVATIYF
CDR3 DNA: TGTGCCAGCAGCGTAGGGCAGGGGGTTGCCACCATATATTTT
D gene: TRBD1
clone size: -
J gene: TRBJ1-3
V gene: TRBV9

CDR3 protein: CASSELAGGVDTQYF
CDR3 DNA: TGTGCCAGCAGCGAACTAGCGGGGGGGGTAGATACGCAGTATTTT
D gene: TRBD2
clone size: -
J gene: TRBJ2-3
V gene: TRBV9

CDR3 protein: CASSVGTVQTGELFF
CDR3 DNA: TGTGCCAGCAGCGTAGGGACAGTCCAAACCGGGGAGCTGTTTTTT
D gene: TRBD1
clone size: -
J gene: TRBJ2-2
V gene: TRBV7-2

CDR3 protein: CASSLRRESYEQYF
CDR3 DNA: TGTGCCAGCAGCTTAAGGCGGGAATCCTACGAGCAGTACTTC
D gene: -
clone size: -
J gene: TRBJ2-7
V gene: TRBV7-2

CDR3 protein: CASSLGTSGGTSTDTQYF
CDR3 DNA: TGTGCCAGCAGCCTTGGGACTAGCGGGGGGACTAGCACAGATACGCAGTATTTT
D gene: TRBD2
clone size: -
J gene: TRBJ2-3
V gene: TRBV5-5

CDR3 protein: CASSYSPRRVQETQYF
CDR3 DNA: TGTGCCAGCAGTTACTCTCCTCGCAGGGTCCAAGAGACCCAGTACTTC
D gene: -
clone size: -
J gene: TRBJ2-5
V gene: TRBV6-6

CDR3 protein: CAGSLRSGGVKETQYF
CDR3 DNA: TGTGCCGGCAGCTTACGGAGCGGGGGAGTTAAAGAGACCCAGTACTTC
D gene: TRBD2
clone size: -
J gene: TRBJ2-5
V gene: TRBV11-1

CDR3 protein: CASSMDRVTYSPLHF
CDR3 DNA: TGTGCCAGTAGTATGGACAGAGTTACATATTCACCCCTCCACTTT
D gene: -
clone size: once
J gene: TRBJ1-6
V gene: TRBV19

CDR3 protein: CTAAGGTQYF
CDR3 DNA: TGTACTGCTGCGGGAGGGACCCAGTACTTC
D gene: TRBD2
clone size: -
J gene: TRBJ2-5
V gene: TRBV2

CDR3 protein: CASSLGRGGYSYEQYF
CDR3 DNA: TGCGCCAGCAGCTTGGGTCGCGGGGGGTACTCCTACGAGCAGTACTTC
D gene: TRBD2
clone size: -
J gene: TRBJ2-7
V gene: TRBV5-1